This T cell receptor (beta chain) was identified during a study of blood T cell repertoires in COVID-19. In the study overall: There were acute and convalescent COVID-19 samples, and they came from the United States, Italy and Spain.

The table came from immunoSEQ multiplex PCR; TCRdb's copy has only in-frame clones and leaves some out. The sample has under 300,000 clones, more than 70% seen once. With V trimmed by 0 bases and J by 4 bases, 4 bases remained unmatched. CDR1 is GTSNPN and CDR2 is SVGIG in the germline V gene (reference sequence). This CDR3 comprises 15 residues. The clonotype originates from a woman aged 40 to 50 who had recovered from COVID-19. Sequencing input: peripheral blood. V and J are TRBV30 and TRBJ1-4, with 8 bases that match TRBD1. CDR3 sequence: CAWSVGQGLNEKLFF. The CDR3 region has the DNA TGTGCCTGGAGTGTCGGACAGGGCCTTAATGAAAAACTGTTTTTT. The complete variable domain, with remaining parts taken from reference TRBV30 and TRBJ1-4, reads SQTIHQWPATLVQPVGSPLSLECTVEGTSNPNLYWYRQAAGRGLQLLFYSVGIGQISSEVPQNLSASRPQDRQFILSSKKLLLSDSGFYLCAWSVGQGLNEKLFFGSGTQLSVL.